This TCR beta chain emerged from a study of blood T cells in healthy people across ages. The authors ran a second PCR of about 6 to 11 cycles using a sample-barcoded 5' primer and a J-beta primer mix. Each sample yielded at least 2.5 million CDR3-containing paired-end reads. TCRdb fed the 5' RACE reads into MiXCR, producing one record per CDR3 protein. This table holds roughly 1.5 million distinct CDR3 sequences, under 55% found once. Notes on this clonotype: Its target is unknown. A much larger clone differs from this one at a single base, so this may be a read error.

Overall study findings and caveats: Naive T cell percentage showed a strong correlation with TCR beta diversity.

Healthy Caucasians from Russia aged about 6 to 95 served as donors. The CDR3 runs to 12 residues. V lost 6 bases and J lost 11, with 16 bases in between. This TCR was sampled from a woman between 18 and 29 years old in good health. The J gene is TRBJ2-5, the V gene TRBV12-3 or TRBV12-4; tentative D call: TRBD2 (5 bases). The sample comprised blood. CDR3 in amino acids: CASRFYQREQYF. Written as DNA, the CDR3 is TGTGCCAGCAGGTTCTATCAGAGGGAGCAGTACTTC.